This T cell receptor (beta chain) was profiled in a study of CD8 T cells in Susac syndrome. The authors reverse transcribed roughly 0.5 to 1 ug RNA with random hexamers. The TCR beta CDR3 was amplified by immunoSEQ multiplex PCR across 54 Vbeta, 13 Jbeta. TCRdb reanalysed the immunoSEQ multiplex PCR reads using MiXCR and keeps one entry per CDR3 protein. The table includes some 95,000 distinct CDR3 sequences, about 93% detected once. The CDR3 covers 15 residues. Germline assignment: CDR1 SGHRS and CDR2 YFSETQ. V lost 5 bases and J lost 9; bases outside the gene matches: 15. Sequencing of TCR beta drew on CD8+ and CD4+ T cells from blood. TEMRA cells were enriched by FACS, while CD8+ and CD4+ T cells were obtained through a negative isolation that was performed magnetically. A note on this clonotype: No antigen is known for it.

General study results and limits: In its TCR sequencing and HLA analysis, the study acknowledged that the number of individuals was relatively small.

The source material was CD8+ T cells from PBMCs. V usage is TRBV5-1 and J usage is TRBJ1-2; 8 bases match TRBD1. The TCR was taken from a human donor in good health. The CDR3 is CASSSGTGILWSYTF. The CDR3 DNA reads as TGCGCCAGCAGTTCCGGGACAGGAATATTATGGAGCTACACCTTC. Filled out from reference TRBV5-1 and TRBJ1-2, the complete variable domain reads KAGVTQTPRYLIKTRGQQVTLSCSPISGHRSVSWYQQTPGQGLQFLFEYFSETQRNKGNFPGRFSGRQFSNSRSEMNVSTLELGDSALYLCASSSGTGILWSYTFGSGTRLTVV.